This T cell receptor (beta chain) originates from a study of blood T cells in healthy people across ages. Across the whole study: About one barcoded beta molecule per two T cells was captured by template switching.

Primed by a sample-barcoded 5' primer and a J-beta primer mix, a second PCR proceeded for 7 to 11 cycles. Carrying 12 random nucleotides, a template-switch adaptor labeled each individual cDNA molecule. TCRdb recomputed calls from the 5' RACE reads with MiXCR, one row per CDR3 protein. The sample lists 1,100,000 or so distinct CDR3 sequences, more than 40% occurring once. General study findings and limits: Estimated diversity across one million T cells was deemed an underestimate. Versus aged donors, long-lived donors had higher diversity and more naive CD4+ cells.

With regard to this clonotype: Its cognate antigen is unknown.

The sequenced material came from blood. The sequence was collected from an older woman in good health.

The CDR3 bases are TGTGCCAGCAGCTCCCCCGGTAGCGGGAGAAGGACGCGGAATGAGCAGTTCTTC. Its protein product is CASSSPGSGRRTRNEQFF. The chain links TRBV6-1 to TRBJ2-1; TRBD2 agrees at 9 bases. The germline CDR1 and CDR2 sequences are MNHNS and SASEGT. The CDR3 is 18 amino acids. The junction had 19 bases not matched to a gene; V was cut back by 6 bases and J by 7 bases.